This T cell receptor beta chain was documented in a study of naive and memory T cell subsets. This clonotype was observed at least ten times. Germline V lookup: CDR1 MNHEY, CDR2 SVGAGI. V lost 6 bases to trimming and J lost 7 bases; unmatched junction nucleotides: 9. The CDR3 covers 15 residues. Amplification of ligated cDNA took four PCR rounds with SP2 and nested alpha and beta constant primers. One entry per CDR3 protein, called by TCRdb with MiXCR from the 5' RACE reads. The table lists 56,000 or so distinct CDR3 sequences, 6.5% to 8.5% of them singletons. An oligonucleotide containing a UMI was ligated to the 3' end of TCR cDNA. Cells were not sorted; total RNA input targeted roughly 1 to 1,100 ng.

The TCR originated in a female donor in good health. The V and J genes are TRBV6-5 and TRBJ2-1, with 10 positions matching TRBD1. Here the CDR3 reads CASSSGTGVLNEQFF. As DNA, the CDR3 is TGTGCCAGCAGCTCCGGGACAGGGGTCTTAAATGAGCAGTTCTTC.